The entry below describes one TCR beta chain. V was clipped by 2 bases and J by 5 bases, with 6 bases between them. The germline CDR1 and CDR2 sequences are MNHNS and SASEGT. CDR3 length: 12 amino acids. The data derive from a study of blood T cells in healthy people across ages. Background on the study: Template switching retrieved approximately one barcoded beta molecule for each two T cells.

PBMCs, at least 7 million per sample, were isolated. Using a J-beta primer mix together with a sample-barcoded 5' primer, a second PCR was run for 7 to 11 cycles. The template-switch adaptor, which had 12 random nucleotides, put a tag on each cDNA molecule. TCRdb reanalysed the 5' RACE reads using MiXCR and keeps one entry per CDR3 protein. The top ten clones hold roughly 6.3% of a sample with 1,500,000 or so distinct CDR3 sequences, almost 60% of them seen once. Sequenced input: blood. The clonotype was recovered from a man aged 18 to 29 in good health. This sequence joins TRBV6-1 and TRBJ2-5; D uncertain. The CDR3 bases are TGTGCCAGCAGTGAATTTCGGGAGACCCAGTACTTC. Protein sequence: CASSEFRETQYF.